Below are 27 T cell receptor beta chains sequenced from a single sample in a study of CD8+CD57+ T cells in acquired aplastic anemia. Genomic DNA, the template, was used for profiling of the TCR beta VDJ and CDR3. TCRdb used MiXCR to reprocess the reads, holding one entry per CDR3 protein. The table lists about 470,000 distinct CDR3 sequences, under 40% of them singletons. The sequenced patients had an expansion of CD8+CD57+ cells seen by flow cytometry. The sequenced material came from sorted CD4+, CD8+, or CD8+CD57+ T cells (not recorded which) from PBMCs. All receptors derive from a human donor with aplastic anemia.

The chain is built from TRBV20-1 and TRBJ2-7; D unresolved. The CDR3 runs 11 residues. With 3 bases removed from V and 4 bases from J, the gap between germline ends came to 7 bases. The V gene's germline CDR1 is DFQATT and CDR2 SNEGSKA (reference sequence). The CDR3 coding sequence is TGCAGTGCTAGGTTTACTTACGAGCAGTACTTC. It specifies CSARFTYEQYF.

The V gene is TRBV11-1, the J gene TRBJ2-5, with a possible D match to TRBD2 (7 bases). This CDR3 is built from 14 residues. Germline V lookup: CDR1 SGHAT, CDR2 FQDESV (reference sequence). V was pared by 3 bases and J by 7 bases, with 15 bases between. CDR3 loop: CASSFSTGLGTQYF. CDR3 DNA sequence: TGTGCCAGCAGCTTCTCGACAGGACTAGGGACCCAGTACTTC.

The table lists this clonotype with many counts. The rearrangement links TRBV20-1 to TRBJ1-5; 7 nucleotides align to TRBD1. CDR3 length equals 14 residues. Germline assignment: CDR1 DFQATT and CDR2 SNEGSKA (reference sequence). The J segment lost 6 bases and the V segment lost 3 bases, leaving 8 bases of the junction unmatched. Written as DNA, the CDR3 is TGCAGTGCTAGGCCGACAGGGCCAGGTCAGCCCCAGCATTTT. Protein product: CSARPTGPGQPQHF.

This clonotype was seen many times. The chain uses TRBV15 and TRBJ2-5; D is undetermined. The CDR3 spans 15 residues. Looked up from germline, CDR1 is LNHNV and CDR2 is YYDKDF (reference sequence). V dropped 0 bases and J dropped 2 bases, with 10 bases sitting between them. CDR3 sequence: CATSRDQVRQETQYF. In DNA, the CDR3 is TGTGCCACCAGCAGAGACCAGGTCAGACAAGAGACCCAGTACTTC.

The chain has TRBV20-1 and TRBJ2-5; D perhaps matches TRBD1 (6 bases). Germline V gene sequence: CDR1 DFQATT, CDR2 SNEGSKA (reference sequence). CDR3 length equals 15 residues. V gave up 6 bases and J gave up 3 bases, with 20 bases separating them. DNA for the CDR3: TGCAGTGCGCCGTTACAGGGCAGGATGGAAGAGACCCAGTACTTC. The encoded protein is CSAPLQGRMEETQYF.

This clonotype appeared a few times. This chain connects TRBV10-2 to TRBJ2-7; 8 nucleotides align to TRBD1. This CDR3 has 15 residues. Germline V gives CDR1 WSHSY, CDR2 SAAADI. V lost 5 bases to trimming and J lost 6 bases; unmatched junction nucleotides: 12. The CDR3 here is CASSRVRTGLGEQYF. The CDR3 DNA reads TGCGCCAGCAGTCGGGTGCGGACAGGGCTCGGCGAGCAGTACTTC.

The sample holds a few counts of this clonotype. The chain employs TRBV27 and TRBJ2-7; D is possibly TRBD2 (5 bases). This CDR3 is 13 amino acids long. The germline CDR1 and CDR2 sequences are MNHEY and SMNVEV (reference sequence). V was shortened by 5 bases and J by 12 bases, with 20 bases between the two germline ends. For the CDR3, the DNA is TGTGCCAGCAGTCCTCAGGACTCAACTAGAGGGTACTTC. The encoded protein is CASSPQDSTRGYF.

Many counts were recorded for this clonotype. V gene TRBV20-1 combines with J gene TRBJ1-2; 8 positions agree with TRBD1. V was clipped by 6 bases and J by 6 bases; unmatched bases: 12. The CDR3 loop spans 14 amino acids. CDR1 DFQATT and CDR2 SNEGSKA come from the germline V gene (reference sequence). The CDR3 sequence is CSAYLGDRKNGYTF. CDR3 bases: TGCAGTGCGTATCTCGGGGACAGGAAAAATGGCTACACCTTC.

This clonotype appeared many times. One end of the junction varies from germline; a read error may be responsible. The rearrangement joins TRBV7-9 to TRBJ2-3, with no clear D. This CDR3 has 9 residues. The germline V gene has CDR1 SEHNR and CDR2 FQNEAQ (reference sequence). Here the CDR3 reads CASTGARDF. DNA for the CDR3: TGTGCCAGCACTGGAGCCCGGGATTTT.

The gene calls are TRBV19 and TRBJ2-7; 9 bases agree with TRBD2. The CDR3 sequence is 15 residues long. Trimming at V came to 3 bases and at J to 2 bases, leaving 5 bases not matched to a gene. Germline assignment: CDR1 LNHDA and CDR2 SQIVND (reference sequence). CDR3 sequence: CASSIASGETYEQYF. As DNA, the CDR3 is TGTGCCAGTAGTATCGCTAGCGGGGAAACCTACGAGCAGTACTTC.

CDR3 sequence: CASAGTNQPQHF. As DNA, the CDR3 is TGTGCTAGCGCAGGGACCAATCAGCCCCAGCATTTT. The chain joins TRBV25-1 to TRBJ1-5; D possibly corresponds to TRBD1 (5 bases). Germline CDR1 MGHDK, CDR2 SYGVNS. The CDR3 sequence is 12 residues long.

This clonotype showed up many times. CDR3 region: CASSSRNYGYTF. The CDR3 DNA sequence: TGTGCCAGCAGTTCTAGGAACTATGGCTACACCTTC. The chain joins TRBV12-3 or TRBV12-4 to TRBJ1-2; D gene ambiguous. The CDR3 consists of 12 residues. V lost 4 bases to trimming and J lost 2 bases, with 5 bases between them.

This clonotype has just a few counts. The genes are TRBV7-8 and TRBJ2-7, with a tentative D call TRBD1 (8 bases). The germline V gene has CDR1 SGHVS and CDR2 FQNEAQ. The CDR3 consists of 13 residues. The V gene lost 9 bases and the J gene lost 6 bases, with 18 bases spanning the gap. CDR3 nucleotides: TGTGCCAGTAGTTCGACAGGGGAGGGCGAGCAGTACTTC. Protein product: CASSSTGEGEQYF.

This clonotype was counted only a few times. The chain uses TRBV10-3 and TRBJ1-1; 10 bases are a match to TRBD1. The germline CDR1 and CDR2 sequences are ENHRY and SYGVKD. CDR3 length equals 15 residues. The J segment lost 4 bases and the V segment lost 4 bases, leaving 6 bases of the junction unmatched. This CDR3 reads CAISAGDRGRTEAFF. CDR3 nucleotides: TGTGCCATCAGTGCGGGAGACAGGGGGCGCACTGAAGCTTTCTTT.

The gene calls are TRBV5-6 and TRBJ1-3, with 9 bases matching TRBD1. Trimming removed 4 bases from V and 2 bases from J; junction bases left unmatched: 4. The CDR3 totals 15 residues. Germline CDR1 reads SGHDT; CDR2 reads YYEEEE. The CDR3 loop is CASSIGTGPGNTIYF. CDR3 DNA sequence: TGTGCCAGCAGCATAGGGACAGGGCCTGGAAACACCATATATTTT. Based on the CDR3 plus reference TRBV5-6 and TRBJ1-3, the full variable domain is DAGVTQSPTHLIKTRGQQVTLRCSPKSGHDTVSWYQQALGQGPQFIFQYYEEEERQRGNFPDRFSGHQFPNYSSELNVNALLLGDSALYLCASSIGTGPGNTIYFGEGSWLTVV.

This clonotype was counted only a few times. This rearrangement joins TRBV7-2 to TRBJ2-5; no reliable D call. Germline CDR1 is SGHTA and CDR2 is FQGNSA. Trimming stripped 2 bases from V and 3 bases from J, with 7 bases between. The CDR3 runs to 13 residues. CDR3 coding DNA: TGTGCCAGCAGCTTATTTCGTGAAGAGACCCAGTACTTC. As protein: CASSLFREETQYF.

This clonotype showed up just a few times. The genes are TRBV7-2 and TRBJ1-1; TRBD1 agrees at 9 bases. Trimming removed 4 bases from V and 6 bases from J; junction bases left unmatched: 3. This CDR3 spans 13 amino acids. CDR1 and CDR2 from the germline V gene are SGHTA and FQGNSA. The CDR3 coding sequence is TGTGCCAGCAGCTCCACAGGGGGCCCTGAAGCTTTCTTT. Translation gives CASSSTGGPEAFF.

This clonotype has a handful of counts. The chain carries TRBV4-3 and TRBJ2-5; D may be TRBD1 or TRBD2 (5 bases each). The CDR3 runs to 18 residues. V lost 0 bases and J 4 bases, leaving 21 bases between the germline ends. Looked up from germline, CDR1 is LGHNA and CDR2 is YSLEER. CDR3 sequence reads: CASSQDNGRGRGAETQYF. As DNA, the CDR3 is TGCGCCAGCAGCCAAGATAATGGCCGGGGAAGAGGGGCAGAGACCCAGTACTTC.

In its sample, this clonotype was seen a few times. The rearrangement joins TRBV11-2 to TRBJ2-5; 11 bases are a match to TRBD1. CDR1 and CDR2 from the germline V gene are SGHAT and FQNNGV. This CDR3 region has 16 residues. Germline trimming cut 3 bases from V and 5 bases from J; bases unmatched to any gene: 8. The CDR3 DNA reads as TGTGCCAGCAGCTTCGGGGACAGGGGGGTACAGGAGACCCAGTACTTC. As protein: CASSFGDRGVQETQYF.

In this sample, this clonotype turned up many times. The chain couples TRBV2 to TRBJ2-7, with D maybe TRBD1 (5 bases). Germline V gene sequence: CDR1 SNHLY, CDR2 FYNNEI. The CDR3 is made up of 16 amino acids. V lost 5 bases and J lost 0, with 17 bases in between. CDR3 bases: TGTGCCAGCAGTCCTACCGTAGGGGTTACCTCCTACGAGCAGTACTTC. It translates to CASSPTVGVTSYEQYF.

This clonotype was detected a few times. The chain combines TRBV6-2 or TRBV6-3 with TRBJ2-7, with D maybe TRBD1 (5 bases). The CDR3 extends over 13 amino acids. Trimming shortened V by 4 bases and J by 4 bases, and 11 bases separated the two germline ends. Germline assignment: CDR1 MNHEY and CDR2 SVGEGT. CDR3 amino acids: CASSSTREYEQYF. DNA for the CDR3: TGTGCCAGCAGTTCTACCAGGGAATACGAGCAGTACTTC.

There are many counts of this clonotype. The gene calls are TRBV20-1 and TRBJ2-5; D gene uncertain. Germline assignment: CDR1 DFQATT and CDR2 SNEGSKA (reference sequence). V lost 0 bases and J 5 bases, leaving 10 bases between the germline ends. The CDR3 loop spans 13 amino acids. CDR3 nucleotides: TGCAGTGCTAGAGATGCCTGGCGGGAGACCCAGTACTTC. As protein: CSARDAWRETQYF.

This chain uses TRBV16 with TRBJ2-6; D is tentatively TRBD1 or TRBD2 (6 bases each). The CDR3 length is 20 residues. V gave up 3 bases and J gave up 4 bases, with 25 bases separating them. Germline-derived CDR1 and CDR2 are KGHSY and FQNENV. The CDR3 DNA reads TGTGCCAGCAGCCACTTCATTAAGGCCCCGGGGGCGCACGGGGCCAACGTCCTGACTTTC. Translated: CASSHFIKAPGAHGANVLTF.

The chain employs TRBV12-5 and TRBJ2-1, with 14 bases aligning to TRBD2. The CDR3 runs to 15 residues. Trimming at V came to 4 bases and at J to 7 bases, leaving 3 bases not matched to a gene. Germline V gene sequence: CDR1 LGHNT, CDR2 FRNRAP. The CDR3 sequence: CASGSGLAGGNEQFF. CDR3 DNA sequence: TGTGCTAGTGGTTCCGGACTAGCGGGAGGTAATGAGCAGTTCTTC.

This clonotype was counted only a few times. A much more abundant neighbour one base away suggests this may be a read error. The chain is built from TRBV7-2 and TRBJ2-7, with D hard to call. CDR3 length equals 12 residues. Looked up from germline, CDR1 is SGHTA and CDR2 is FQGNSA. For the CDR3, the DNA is TGTGCCAGCAGATACCAGGCCTACGAGCGGTACTTC. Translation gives CASRYQAYERYF.

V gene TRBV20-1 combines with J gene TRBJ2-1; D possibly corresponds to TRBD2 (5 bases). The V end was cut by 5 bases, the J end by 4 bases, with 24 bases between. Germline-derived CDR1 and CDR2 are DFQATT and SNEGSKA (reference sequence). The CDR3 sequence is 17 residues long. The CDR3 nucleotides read TGCAGTGCTCCCCTCCTTGGGATGATAGCGTCTTACAATGAGCAGTTCTTC. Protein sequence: CSAPLLGMIASYNEQFF.

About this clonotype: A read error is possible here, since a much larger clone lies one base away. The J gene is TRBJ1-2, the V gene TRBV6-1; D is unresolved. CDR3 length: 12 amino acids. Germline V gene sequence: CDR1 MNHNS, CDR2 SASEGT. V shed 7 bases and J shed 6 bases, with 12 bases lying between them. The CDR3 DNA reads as TGTGCCAGCATGTTGACTGGGGATGGCTACACCTTC. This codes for CASMLTGDGYTF.